This section outlines one TCR beta chain sequence together with its context. This record comes from a study of CD8+ T cells in alopecia areata. Extracted from the samples, RNA was reverse transcribed into cDNA to serve as the sequencing template. Generated by immunoSEQ multiplex PCR, the TCRdb table keeps only in-frame clones and is missing some. The sample holds 270,000 or so clones, over 45% seen once. Treatment meaning: oral pan-JAK inhibitor, 5-10 mg twice daily. The J segment lost 2 bases and the V segment lost 7 bases, leaving 4 bases of the junction unmatched. CDR1 and CDR2 from the germline V gene are SQVTM and ANQGSEA. This CDR3 comprises 13 residues.

The origin of this receptor is a human donor with alopecia areata. This chain links TRBV29-1 with TRBJ2-5; TRBD1 aligns across 10 bases. The sequencing used CD4+ T cells sorted from blood, collected at week 24, from a patient treated with tofacitinib. Here the CDR3 DNA reads TGCAGCGCCGGGACAGGGGTACAAGAGACCCAGTACTTC. It specifies CSAGTGVQETQYF.